The 26 T cell receptor beta chains below come from one sample, sequenced in a study of blood T cell repertoires in COVID-19. Assay: immunoSEQ multiplex PCR; the TCRdb copy retains only in-frame clones and omits some. The table has about 150,000 clones, roughly 86% seen once. Sequenced sample: peripheral blood. The receptors derive from a woman in her fifties or sixties with acute or convalescent COVID-19.

The genes are TRBV7-2 and TRBJ1-6; TRBD1 might be the D (5 bases). V lost 3 bases and J 10 bases, leaving 10 bases between the germline ends. CDR1 SGHTA and CDR2 FQGNSA come from the germline V gene. CDR3 length: 13 residues. Here the CDR3 DNA reads TGTGCCAGCAGCTTGTCAGGGAAATCACCCCTCCACTTT. Encoded protein: CASSLSGKSPLHF.

The chain employs TRBV11-2 and TRBJ2-5; a possible D gene is TRBD2 (6 bases). The CDR3 totals 14 residues. Trimming removed 6 bases at V and 5 bases at J, with 16 bases between. In germline, CDR1 is SGHAT, CDR2 FQNNGV. CDR3 in amino acids: CASSFSGGGETQYF. The CDR3 bases are TGTGCCAGCAGTTTTAGCGGCGGCGGGGAGACCCAGTACTTC. The variable domain in full, completed from reference TRBV11-2 and TRBJ2-5, reads EAGVAQSPRYKIIEKRQSVAFWCNPISGHATLYWYQQILGQGPKLLIQFQNNGVVDDSQLPKDRFSAERLKGVDSTLKIQPAKLEDSAVYLCASSFSGGGETQYFGPGTRLLVL.

This sequence joins TRBV7-2 and TRBJ2-2; 8 bases are a match to TRBD2. This CDR3 contains 15 residues. Germline V lookup: CDR1 SGHTA, CDR2 FQGNSA. V trimming: 1 base; J trimming: 3 bases; junction bases outside the gene matches: 1. The CDR3 nucleotides read TGTGCCAGCAGCTTAGACGGGAGGGACACCGGGGAGCTGTTTTTT. This sequence encodes CASSLDGRDTGELFF.

The chain carries TRBV6-1 and TRBJ1-5, with a possible D match to TRBD1 (5 bases). This CDR3 has 13 residues. Trimming pared 3 bases from V and 11 bases from J, leaving 14 bases between. Germline V lookup: CDR1 MNHNS, CDR2 SASEGT. The CDR3 region has the DNA TGTGCCAGCAGTGATCAGGGTCTGGTAGCCCAGCATTTT. Translating it yields CASSDQGLVAQHF.

This clone was found once. The rearrangement joins TRBV7-2 to TRBJ1-5, with no clear D. V shed 3 bases and J shed 5 bases, with 8 bases lying between them. Germline V gene data show CDR1 as SGHTA and CDR2 as FQGNSA. The CDR3 extends over 13 amino acids. The CDR3 DNA sequence: TGTGCCAGCAGCTTGAGGTTAGATCAGCCCCAGCATTTT. Translated: CASSLRLDQPQHF.

The CDR3 nucleotides read TGTGCCAGCAGCGGGGGCCGAACCGGGGAGCTGTTTTTT. It yields the protein CASSGGRTGELFF. The V call is TRBV3-1 (or the pseudogene TRBV3-2), the J call TRBJ2-2, with D possibly TRBD1 on 6 matching bases. This CDR3 has 13 amino acids. Germline V gene sequence: CDR1 LGHDT, CDR2 YNNKEL (reference sequence). Trimming stripped 5 bases from V and 5 bases from J, with 9 bases between.

This chain joins TRBV10-3 and TRBJ2-1, with unresolved D. The germline V gene has CDR1 ENHRY and CDR2 SYGVKD. This CDR3 is 14 amino acids long. V was shortened by 0 bases and J by 7 bases, with 10 bases between the two germline ends. The CDR3 DNA reads as TGTGCCATCAGTGAGTCGCTCCGAGTTAATGAGCAGTTCTTC. Translating it yields CAISESLRVNEQFF.

The CDR3 sequence: CSVEGPGLAGIYEQYF. The CDR3 DNA reads as TGCAGCGTTGAAGGACCGGGACTAGCGGGAATATACGAGCAGTACTTC. The chain links TRBV29-1 to TRBJ2-7; 13 bases are a match to TRBD2. Germline-derived CDR1 and CDR2 are SQVTM and ANQGSEA. There are 16 residues in the CDR3. The V gene end was trimmed by 1 base and the J gene end by 4 bases; junction bases not matched to a gene: 7.

The chain carries TRBV24-1 and TRBJ1-4; unclear D gene. This CDR3 spans 13 amino acids. From germline, CDR1 is KGHDR and CDR2 SFDVKD. V was pared by 2 bases and J by 4 bases, with 4 bases between. CDR3 in DNA: TGTGCCACCAGTGATTCCCATAATGAAAAACTGTTTTTT. Protein: CATSDSHNEKLFF.

This clone was counted between two and nine times. This chain connects TRBV6-1 to TRBJ1-1; D gene ambiguous. CDR1 MNHNS and CDR2 SASEGT come from the germline V gene. V was trimmed by 1 base and J by 5 bases, leaving 8 bases between them. The CDR3 sequence is 13 residues long. CDR3 in amino acids: CASSEVVETEAFF. The CDR3 DNA follows: TGTGCCAGCAGTGAAGTGGTTGAGACTGAAGCTTTCTTT.

The rearrangement joins TRBV10-3 to TRBJ2-7, with 7 bases fitting TRBD2. Germline V CDR1 and CDR2: ENHRY, SYGVKD. The CDR3 is 14 amino acids. Unmatched junction bases numbered 8, after V lost 7 bases and J lost 2 bases. CDR3 DNA: TGTGCCATCACTGCTAGCGGAGGTACCTACGAGCAGTACTTC. Translating it yields CAITASGGTYEQYF.

The genes are TRBV3-1 (or the pseudogene TRBV3-2) and TRBJ2-5; TRBD2 aligns across 12 bases. This CDR3 comprises 15 residues. The V segment lost 4 bases and the J segment 5 bases; nucleotides outside the gene matches: 5. Germline-derived CDR1 and CDR2 are LGHDT and YNNKEL (reference sequence). The CDR3 DNA follows: TGTGCCAGCAGCCCACGGACTAGCGGGACGGAGACCCAGTACTTC. Translating gives CASSPRTSGTETQYF.

This chain links TRBV5-5 with TRBJ1-4, with 8 positions matching TRBD1. The V gene's germline CDR1 is SGHKS and CDR2 YYEKEE (reference sequence). The CDR3 consists of 15 residues. J gave up 8 bases and V 2 bases, and 8 bases lay outside the gene matches. The CDR3: CASSLGQGQGEKLFF. The DNA of the CDR3 is TGTGCCAGCAGCTTAGGACAGGGTCAGGGGGAAAAACTGTTTTTT.

The chain uses TRBV7-2 and TRBJ1-5, with D unresolved. Trimming removed 6 bases from V and 0 bases from J, with 9 bases in between. Germline values: CDR1 SGHTA, CDR2 FQGNSA. The CDR3 loop spans 14 amino acids. The CDR3 reads CASRETGSNQPQHF. In nucleotides, the CDR3 is TGTGCCAGCAGAGAGACGGGTAGCAATCAGCCCCAGCATTTT. The entire variable domain, with the rest obtained from reference TRBV7-2 and TRBJ1-5, is as follows: GAGVSQSPSNKVTEKGKDVELRCDPISGHTALYWYRQSLGQGLEFLIYFQGNSAPDKSGLPSDRFSAERTGGSVSTLTIQRTQQEDSAVYLCASRETGSNQPQHFGDGTRLSIL.

The V gene is TRBV15, the J gene TRBJ1-2; 10 nucleotides line up with TRBD1. The length of the CDR3 is 15 residues. Germline V gene lookup returns CDR1 LNHNV and CDR2 YYDKDF (reference sequence). V was pared by 1 base and J by 4 bases, with 3 bases of the junction left unmatched. The DNA of the CDR3 is TGTGCCACCAGCAGAGGGGACAGGGGAGGCTATGGCTACACCTTC. This codes for CATSRGDRGGYGYTF.

This chain uses TRBV6-5 with TRBJ2-7; perhaps TRBD1 as D (6 bases). Germline V gene sequence: CDR1 MNHEY, CDR2 SVGAGI. V shed 2 bases and J shed 4 bases, with 9 bases lying between them. The CDR3 runs 13 residues. The CDR3 bases are TGTGCCAGCAGTTACCTCGGACAGTACGAGCAGTACTTC. Amino acids: CASSYLGQYEQYF.

The chain recombines TRBV24-1 with TRBJ1-1; 11 nucleotides match TRBD1. Germline trimming cut 4 bases from V and 4 bases from J; bases unmatched to any gene: 1. The CDR3 consists of 14 residues. From germline, CDR1 is KGHDR and CDR2 SFDVKD. The CDR3 spells CATSEGTGGTEAFF. In DNA form, the CDR3 reads TGTGCCACCAGTGAGGGGACAGGGGGCACTGAAGCTTTCTTT.

The J gene is TRBJ2-1, the V gene TRBV5-4; 9 bases are shared with TRBD2. The CDR3 covers 17 residues. V was pared by 4 bases and J by 4 bases, with 12 bases of the junction left unmatched. CDR1 is SGHNT, CDR2 YYREEE, per germline (reference sequence). In nucleotides, the CDR3 is TGTGCCAGCAGCGGAGGACTAGCGCTTACCTTATACAATGAGCAGTTCTTC. Amino acid sequence: CASSGGLALTLYNEQFF.

Only one count was recorded for this clone. This rearrangement joins TRBV12-3 or TRBV12-4 to TRBJ2-7; TRBD1 matches at 7 bases. J was trimmed by 9 bases and V by 4 bases; bases with no gene match: 3. The CDR3 has 11 residues. This chain's CDR3 is CASSYTGAQYF. CDR3 nucleotide sequence: TGTGCCAGCAGTTACACAGGGGCGCAGTACTTC.

This clone was observed a few times. The chain is built from TRBV24-1 and TRBJ2-3, with D perhaps TRBD2 (6 bases). The V and J ends lost 7 bases and 1 base respectively, with 17 bases between them. The germline gives CDR1 KGHDR, CDR2 SFDVKD. The CDR3 has 16 residues. CDR3 residues: CATSVRDGGGTDTQYF. Here the CDR3 DNA reads TGTGCCACCAGCGTCAGGGACGGGGGAGGCACAGATACGCAGTATTTT.

The chain carries TRBV2 and TRBJ1-4, with 8 bases matching TRBD1. This CDR3 has 14 residues. Looked up from germline, CDR1 is SNHLY and CDR2 is FYNNEI. The V segment lost 7 bases and the J segment 8 bases; nucleotides outside the gene matches: 9. DNA of the CDR3: TGTGCCAGCAAGCAGGGGGCGGGTGGCGAAAAACTGTTTTTT. Translating gives CASKQGAGGEKLFF.

CDR3 sequence: CASRARQGNAPLHF. The CDR3 coding sequence is TGTGCCAGCAGGGCCCGGCAGGGTAACGCACCCCTCCACTTT. The chain carries TRBV6-5 and TRBJ1-6; tentatively, D is TRBD1 (5 bases). This CDR3 region has 14 residues. V was trimmed by 6 bases and J by 11 bases, leaving 17 bases between them. Germline CDR1 reads MNHEY; CDR2 reads SVGAGI.

The chain recombines TRBV7-9 with TRBJ1-2, with 8 bases that match TRBD1. V was pared by 1 base and J by 6 bases, with 7 bases of the junction left unmatched. This CDR3 is built from 15 residues. Germline V gene sequence: CDR1 SEHNR, CDR2 FQNEAQ (reference sequence). The CDR3 is CASSLERTGRNGYTF. The CDR3 DNA is TGTGCCAGCAGCTTAGAACGGACAGGGCGGAATGGCTACACCTTC.

The chain joins TRBV7-3 to TRBJ2-3; 11 nucleotides match TRBD2. The CDR3 totals 16 residues. J lost 4 bases, V lost 5 bases, and 8 bases had no gene match. Germline V gives CDR1 SGHTA, CDR2 FQGTGA. For the CDR3, the DNA is TGTGCCAGCAGCCGTAATAGCGGGGGGGCATCAGATACGCAGTATTTT. It yields the protein CASSRNSGGASDTQYF. Filled out from reference TRBV7-3 and TRBJ2-3, the complete variable domain reads GAGVSQTPSNKVTEKGKYVELRCDPISGHTALYWYRQSLGQGPEFLIYFQGTGAADDSGLPNDRFFAVRPEGSVSTLKIQRTERGDSAVYLCASSRNSGGASDTQYFGPGTRLTVL.

V is TRBV7-9 and J is TRBJ2-1; 7 nucleotides match TRBD1. The CDR3 runs 16 residues. Germline V gene sequence: CDR1 SEHNR, CDR2 FQNEAQ (reference sequence). V shed 4 bases and J 2 bases; nucleotides not matched to a gene: 8. The CDR3 DNA reads as TGTGCCAGCAGCTGGATGACAGGGTGGCCCTACAATGAGCAGTTCTTC. It is translated as CASSWMTGWPYNEQFF.

V gene TRBV11-1 combines with J gene TRBJ2-7, with a weak D call TRBD1 (5 bases). The CDR3 consists of 14 residues. V was cut by 2 bases and J by 2 bases, with 10 bases left in between. Germline values: CDR1 SGHAT, CDR2 FQDESV (reference sequence). CDR3 region: CASSLLGRAYEQYF. CDR3 nucleotides: TGTGCCAGCAGCTTACTAGGCAGGGCCTACGAGCAGTACTTC. Complete variable domain (other parts from reference TRBV11-1 and TRBJ2-7): EAEVAQSPRYKITEKSQAVAFWCDPISGHATLYWYRQILGQGPELLVQFQDESVVDDSQLPKDRFSAERLKGVDSTLKIQPAELGDSAMYLCASSLLGRAYEQYFGPGTRLTVT.